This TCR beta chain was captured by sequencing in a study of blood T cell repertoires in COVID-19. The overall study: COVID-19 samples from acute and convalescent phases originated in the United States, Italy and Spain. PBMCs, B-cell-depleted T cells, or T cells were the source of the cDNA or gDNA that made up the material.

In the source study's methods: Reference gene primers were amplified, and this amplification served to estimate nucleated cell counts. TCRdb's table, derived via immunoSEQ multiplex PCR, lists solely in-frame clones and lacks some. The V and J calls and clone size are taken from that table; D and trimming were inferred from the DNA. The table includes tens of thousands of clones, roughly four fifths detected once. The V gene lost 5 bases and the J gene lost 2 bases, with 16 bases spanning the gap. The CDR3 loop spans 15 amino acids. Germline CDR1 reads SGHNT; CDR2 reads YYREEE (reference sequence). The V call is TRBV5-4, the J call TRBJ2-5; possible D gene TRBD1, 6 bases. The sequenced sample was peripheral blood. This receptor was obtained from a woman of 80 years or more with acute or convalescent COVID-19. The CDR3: CASSHTGQKQETQYF. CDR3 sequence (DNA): TGTGCCAGCAGTCACACCGGACAGAAACAAGAGACCCAGTACTTC.